The T cell receptor (beta chain) described here comes from a study of OX40 agonist ivuxolimab in advanced cancers. The study, taken as a whole, reports: Clones of CD4+ and CD8+ blood T cells grew by week 6 at doses of 0.1 to 3.0 mg/kg.

Autoimmune disease history or systemic immunosuppression led to patient exclusion. This CDR3 comprises 16 residues. Germline CDR1 reads LNHDA; CDR2 reads SQIVND (reference sequence). J lost 0 bases, V lost 6 bases, and 8 bases had no gene match. On this clone itself: As yet, its antigen is unknown.

Sequenced by immunoSEQ multiplex PCR; TCRdb stores in-frame clones only, minus some. The sample yields under 100,000 clones, 80% to 95% seen once. The chain joins TRBV19 to TRBJ1-5, with 7 bases fitting TRBD1. Sequencing was performed on CD4+ or CD8+ T cells sorted from blood, taken in a trial of the OX40 agonist ivuxolimab. The TCR originated in an adult with an advanced solid tumor such as melanoma, head and neck, liver or kidney cancer. The CDR3 DNA reads TGTGCCAGTAGACTTCAGGGGGGTAATAGCAATCAGCCCCAGCATTTT. Translating gives CASRLQGGNSNQPQHF.